These T cell receptor beta chains were read from a single sample in a study of T cells in Graves' hyperthyroidism and ophthalmopathy. From the multiplex PCR reads, TCRdb called clonotypes with MiXCR, one entry per CDR3 protein. In the table there are approximately 400,000 distinct CDR3 sequences, approximately 18% of which are singletons. Source material: blood. The receptor source for this set is a man younger than 35 with Graves' ophthalmopathy. The CDR3 runs from the conserved cysteine through the conserved F or W. D genes are given only for firm matches. Clone size is shown for a subset of rows, as once, few, many or a class of expanded clone.

D	V	size	J	DNA	CDR3
-	TRBV28	-	TRBJ1-5	TGTGCCAGCTGGGCCCCCGGCGGGCCCCAGCATTTT	CASWAPGGPQHF
-	TRBV11-2	many	TRBJ2-7	TGTGCCAGCAGCAGCCGGGACCACGAGCAGTACTTC	CASSSRDHEQYF
TRBD1	TRBV12-3/TRBV12-4	-	TRBJ2-2	TGTGCCAGCAGTCGGACAGGGGAATTCCTTAGGCACCGCACCGGGGAGCTGTTTTTT	CASSRTGEFLRHRTGELFF
-	TRBV7-9	many	TRBJ1-1	TGTGCCAGCACCTCTGCTTGGGAGGGCACTGAAGCTTTCTTT	CASTSAWEGTEAFF
-	TRBV4-1	-	TRBJ1-5	TGCGCCAGCAGACCAGGCGTCGGAGATCAGCCCCAGCATTTT	CASRPGVGDQPQHF
-	TRBV15	few	TRBJ2-5	TGTGCCACCAAAAATTGGGGCGGAGAGACCCAGTACTTC	CATKNWGGETQYF
TRBD2	TRBV5-4	-	TRBJ2-3	TGTGCCAGCAGCCGCCGCGGGGGGCAAGATACGCAGTATTTT	CASSRRGGQDTQYF
-	TRBV19	few	TRBJ1-1	TGTGCCAGTAGTCCTAGGCTTACAGGGCCCGAGGAAGCTTTCTTT	CASSPRLTGPEEAFF
-	TRBV13	-	TRBJ1-3	TGTGCCAGCAGCTTCATGGGTGGAAACACCATATATTTT	CASSFMGGNTIYF
-	TRBV5-1	-	TRBJ1-4	TGCGCCAGCCAGGAGGGTGAAAAACTGTTTTTT	CASQEGEKLFF
TRBD1	TRBV6-1	many	TRBJ1-5	TGTGCCAGCAGCTTAGACAGGGCAGAGCAGCCCCAGCATTTT	CASSLDRAEQPQHF
TRBD1	TRBV24-1	few	TRBJ2-1	TGTGCCACCAGCCGGGACAGGACCTACAATGAGCAGTTCTTC	CATSRDRTYNEQFF
TRBD2	TRBV15	many	TRBJ2-7	TGTGCCACCAGCAGAGGGGGGGGGGAAGAGCAGTACTTC	CATSRGGGEEQYF
TRBD2	TRBV5-1	-	TRBJ2-3	TGCGCCAGCACCTGGGGGCTAGCGGGGGTAACAGATACGCAGTATTTT	CASTWGLAGVTDTQYF
-	TRBV18	few	TRBJ1-1	TGTGCCAGCTCACCCCGAATTGGGGGCATGAACACTGAAGCTTTCTTT	CASSPRIGGMNTEAFF
-	TRBV7-2	many	TRBJ1-6	TGTGCCAGCAGCTTCTCGACAGGCCTTAATTCACCCCTCCACTTT	CASSFSTGLNSPLHF
-	TRBV6-1	many	TRBJ1-1	TGTGCCAGCAGTCCGACGCAATCCCTTACTGAAGCTTTCTTT	CASSPTQSLTEAFF
-	TRBV27	many	TRBJ1-5	TGTGCCAGCAGTTTAGACAGAATCAATCAGCCCCAGCATTTT	CASSLDRINQPQHF
-	TRBV6-2/TRBV6-3	many	TRBJ1-1	TGTGCCAGCAGTTACCCCTCCGGGAGTGTTGCTGAAGCTTTCTTT	CASSYPSGSVAEAFF
-	TRBV10-2	-	TRBJ2-7	TGCGCCAGCAGCTGGGGGGTAACCTACGAGCAGTACTTC	CASSWGVTYEQYF
TRBD2	TRBV7-9	many	TRBJ2-1	TGTGCCAGCAGCTTATCTAGCGGGGGGCGGGGTGAGCAGTTCTTC	CASSLSSGGRGEQFF
-	TRBV19	-	TRBJ1-1	TGTGCCAGTAGTATAGGCCGGGGAGGCACTGAAGCTTTCTTT	CASSIGRGGTEAFF
TRBD2	TRBV12-3/TRBV12-4	many	TRBJ2-5	TGTGCCAGCAGTTTCCGGGGGGTGGGAGAGACCCAGTACTTC	CASSFRGVGETQYF
TRBD1	TRBV7-8	many	TRBJ1-4	TGTGCCAGCAGCTCAACAGGGGGTAATGAAAAACTGTTTTTT	CASSSTGGNEKLFF
-	TRBV12-3/TRBV12-4	many	TRBJ2-2	TGTGCCAGCAGTTTAAGTAGCACCGGGGAGCTGTTTTTT	CASSLSSTGELFF
-	TRBV3-1	many	TRBJ2-1	TGTGCCAGCATCCACGCACCTTACAATGAGCAGTTCTTC	CASIHAPYNEQFF
-	TRBV24-1	many	TRBJ2-3	TGTGCCACCAGTGACCCCGGGGGCCAACGCACAGATACGCAGTATTTT	CATSDPGGQRTDTQYF
-	TRBV14	-	TRBJ2-3	TGTGCCAGCAGCCAAGGCGAGGATTACCGCACAGATACGCAGTATTTT	CASSQGEDYRTDTQYF
-	TRBV14	few	TRBJ1-2	TGTGCCAGCAGCCCCAAGTACGGAACGCTTTTAACACTACATGGCTACACCTTC	CASSPKYGTLLTLHGYTF
-	TRBV4-1	-	TRBJ2-7	TGCGCCAGCAGCCAAGACTACCCTGCCTACGAGCAGTACTTC	CASSQDYPAYEQYF
-	TRBV7-6	-	TRBJ1-2	TGTGCCAGCAGCTTATCTGAGAACCCTAACTATGGCTACACCTTC	CASSLSENPNYGYTF
TRBD2	TRBV7-9	few	TRBJ2-1	TGTGCCAGCAGCTTAGGAGCCCCTAGCGGGGGGCGGGGTGAGCAGTTCTTC	CASSLGAPSGGRGEQFF
-	TRBV2	many	TRBJ1-6	TGTGCCAGCAGTGTTCGGCGGGAGAATTCACCCCTCCACTTT	CASSVRRENSPLHF
TRBD1	TRBV5-1	-	TRBJ2-2	TGCGCCAGCAGCAAGGGACAGGGAAACACCGGGGAGCTGTTTTTT	CASSKGQGNTGELFF
-	TRBV3-1	many	TRBJ1-6	TGTGCCAGCAGCCAAGGGGCTGGGTCCTATAATTCACCCCTCCACTTT	CASSQGAGSYNSPLHF
TRBD2	TRBV2	-	TRBJ2-2	TGTGCCAGCACTCCAGCGGGGGGCTACACCGGGGAGCTGTTTTTT	CASTPAGGYTGELFF
-	TRBV2	-	TRBJ1-1	TGTGCCAGCACCAGGGGTGAGGGCACTGAAGCTTTCTTT	CASTRGEGTEAFF
-	TRBV24-1	-	TRBJ2-3	TGTGCCACCAGTGATTTGAGGGAAATAGAGCCGCAGTATTTT	CATSDLREIEPQYF
TRBD1	TRBV12-3/TRBV12-4	few	TRBJ2-5	TGTGCCAGCAGTTACGGGACAGGGGGGGAGACCCAGTACTTC	CASSYGTGGETQYF
-	TRBV4-1	few	TRBJ1-1	TGCGCCAGCAGCCAACGGACGAACACTGAAGCTTTCTTT	CASSQRTNTEAFF
TRBD1	TRBV2	many	TRBJ2-1	TGTGCCAGCACCTCCTCCCTCCGGGACAGGGGCTCTTTTCGGGATGAGCAGTTCTTC	CASTSSLRDRGSFRDEQFF
-	TRBV18	few	TRBJ2-1	TGTGCCAGCTCCCCGAACCCTTTTGGCGGATCCTACAATGAGCAGTTCTTC	CASSPNPFGGSYNEQFF
-	TRBV6-2/TRBV6-3	-	TRBJ1-2	TGTGCCAGCAGTTACTCGGACGGCCCCTATGGCTACACCTTC	CASSYSDGPYGYTF
TRBD2	TRBV20-1	few	TRBJ2-4	TGCAGTGCTTCACGGACTAGCGGGGGGGCCGTAGCCAAAAACATTCAGTACTTC	CSASRTSGGAVAKNIQYF
-	TRBV12-3/TRBV12-4	-	TRBJ2-7	TGTGCCAGCGGTCCACAGGGTCGGGGGGACGAGCAGTACTTC	CASGPQGRGDEQYF
-	TRBV6-9	-	TRBJ2-4	TGTGCCAGCAGTTCTCCGACACAAAACATTCAGTACTTC	CASSSPTQNIQYF
-	TRBV4-1	-	TRBJ1-1	TGCGCCAGCAGCCTAAGTCAGGGTTCAATGAACACTGAAGCTTTCTTT	CASSLSQGSMNTEAFF
-	TRBV6-1	many	TRBJ2-1	TGTGCCAGCAGTCTCAGGGAGACAATCCCTAATGAGCAGTTCTTC	CASSLRETIPNEQFF
TRBD1	TRBV6-1	-	TRBJ1-5	TGTGCCAGCAGGGGACAGGGGGGGAATCAGCCCCAGCATTTT	CASRGQGGNQPQHF
-	TRBV6-1	few	TRBJ2-7	TGTGCCAGCAGTGCAAAGGGATACCTCACCTACGAGCAGTACTTC	CASSAKGYLTYEQYF
-	TRBV24-1	-	TRBJ2-7	TGTGCCACCAGTGATTCGCAGGACGGCAACTACGAGCAGTACTTC	CATSDSQDGNYEQYF
TRBD1	TRBV2	many	TRBJ2-2	TGTGCCAGCAGAGAGGGGGCCGTCGGGGAGCTGTTTTTT	CASREGAVGELFF